Reported below is one T cell receptor beta chain. This record comes from a study of blood T cell repertoires in COVID-19. Repertoires were generated with immunoSEQ multiplex PCR, while TCRdb's copy carries only in-frame clones and drops some. In the table there are about 160,000 clones, about three quarters of which are singletons. The germline V gene encodes CDR1 WNHNN and CDR2 SYGVQD (reference sequence). This CDR3 comprises 14 residues. V lost 8 bases to trimming and J lost 3 bases, with 16 bases between them. The V gene is TRBV10-1, the J gene TRBJ1-2; D remains ambiguous. The sequence was collected from a man aged 60 to 69 with acute or convalescent COVID-19. The specimen was peripheral blood. The CDR3 here is CASGVEGPYYGYTF. Written as DNA, the CDR3 is TGCGCCAGCGGGGTGGAGGGCCCCTACTATGGCTACACCTTC.